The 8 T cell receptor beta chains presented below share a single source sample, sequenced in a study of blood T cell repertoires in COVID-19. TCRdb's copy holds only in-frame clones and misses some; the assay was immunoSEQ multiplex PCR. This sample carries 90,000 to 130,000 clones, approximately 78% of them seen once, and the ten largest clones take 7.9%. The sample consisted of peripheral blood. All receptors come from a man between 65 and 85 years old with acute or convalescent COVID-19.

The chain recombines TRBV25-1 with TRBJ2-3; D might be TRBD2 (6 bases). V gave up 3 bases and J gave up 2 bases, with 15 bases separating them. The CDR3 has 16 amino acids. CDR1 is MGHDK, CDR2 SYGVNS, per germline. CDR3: CASSDPGLRATDTQYF. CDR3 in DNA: TGTGCCAGCAGTGACCCGGGACTTAGGGCCACAGATACGCAGTATTTT.

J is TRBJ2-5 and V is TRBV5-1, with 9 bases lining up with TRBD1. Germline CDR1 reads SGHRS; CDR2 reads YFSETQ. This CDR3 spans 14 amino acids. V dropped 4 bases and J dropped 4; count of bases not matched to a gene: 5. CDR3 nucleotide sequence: TGCGCCAGCAGCGGACAGGGGAACGGAGAGACCCAGTACTTC. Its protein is CASSGQGNGETQYF.

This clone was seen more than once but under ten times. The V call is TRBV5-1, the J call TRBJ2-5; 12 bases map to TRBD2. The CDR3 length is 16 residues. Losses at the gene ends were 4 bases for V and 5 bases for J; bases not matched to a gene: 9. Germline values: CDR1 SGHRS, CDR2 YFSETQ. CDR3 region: CASSTLAGGTWETQYF. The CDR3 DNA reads TGCGCCAGCAGCACACTAGCGGGAGGCACTTGGGAGACCCAGTACTTC.

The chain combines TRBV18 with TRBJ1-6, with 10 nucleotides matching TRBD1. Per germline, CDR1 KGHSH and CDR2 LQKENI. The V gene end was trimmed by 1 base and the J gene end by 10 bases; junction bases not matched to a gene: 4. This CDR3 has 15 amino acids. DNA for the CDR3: TGTGCCAGCTCACCACAGGGACAGGGGCACTCACCCCTCCACTTT. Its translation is CASSPQGQGHSPLHF. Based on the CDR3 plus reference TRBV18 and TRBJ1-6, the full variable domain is NAGVMQNPRHLVRRRGQEARLRCSPMKGHSHVYWYRQLPEEGLKFMVYLQKENIIDESGMPKERFSAEFPKEGPSILRIQQVVRGDSAAYFCASSPQGQGHSPLHFGNGTRLTVT.

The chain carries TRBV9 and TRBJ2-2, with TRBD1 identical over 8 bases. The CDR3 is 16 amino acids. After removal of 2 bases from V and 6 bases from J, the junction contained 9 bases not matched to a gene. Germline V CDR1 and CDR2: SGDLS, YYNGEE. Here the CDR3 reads CASSVRGQGGSGELFF. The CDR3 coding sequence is TGTGCCAGCAGCGTGCGAGGACAGGGTGGATCCGGGGAGCTGTTTTTT. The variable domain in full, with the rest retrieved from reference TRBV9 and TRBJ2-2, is DSGVTQTPKHLITATGQRVTLRCSPRSGDLSVYWYQQSLDQGLQFLIQYYNGEERAKGNILERFSAQQFPDLHSELNLSSLELGDSALYFCASSVRGQGGSGELFFGEGSRLTVL.

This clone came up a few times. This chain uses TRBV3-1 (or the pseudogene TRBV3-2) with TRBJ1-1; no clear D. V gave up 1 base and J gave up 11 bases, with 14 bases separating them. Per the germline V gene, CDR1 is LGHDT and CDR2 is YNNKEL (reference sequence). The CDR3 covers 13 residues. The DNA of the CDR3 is TGTGCCAGCAGCCAAGTAGCCGGTTTGTACGCTTTCTTT. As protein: CASSQVAGLYAFF.

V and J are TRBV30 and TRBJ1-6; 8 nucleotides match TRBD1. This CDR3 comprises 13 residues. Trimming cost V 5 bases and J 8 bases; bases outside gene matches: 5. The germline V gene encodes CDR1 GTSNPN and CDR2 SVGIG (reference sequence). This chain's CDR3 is CAWLGQGHSPLHF. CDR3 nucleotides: TGTGCCTGGCTCGGACAGGGCCATTCACCCCTCCACTTT. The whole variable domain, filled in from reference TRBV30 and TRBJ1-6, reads SQTIHQWPATLVQPVGSPLSLECTVEGTSNPNLYWYRQAAGRGLQLLFYSVGIGQISSEVPQNLSASRPQDRQFILSSKKLLLSDSGFYLCAWLGQGHSPLHFGNGTRLTVT.

CDR3 loop: CASIQTGLNTGELFF. The DNA for the CDR3 is TGTGCCAGTATTCAGACAGGTCTGAACACCGGGGAGCTGTTTTTT. The gene calls are TRBV19 and TRBJ2-2; the D gene is possibly TRBD1 (6 bases). Trimming pared 7 bases from V and 1 base from J, leaving 13 bases between. Germline lookup yields CDR1 LNHDA and CDR2 SQIVND (reference sequence). The CDR3 runs to 15 residues.